Below are 11 T cell receptor beta chains sequenced from a single sample in a study of response to subunit inactivated influenza vaccine. TCRdb itself ran the RT-PCR reads through MiXCR, one entry per CDR3 protein. The table includes roughly 550,000 distinct CDR3 sequences, roughly 25% detected once. The data also belong to a second study, concerning T cells expressing NK-cell markers. That study reports: cDNA encoding TCR beta was synthesized via 5'RACE template switching incorporating UMIs.

Sequenced material: CD4+ T cells sorted from PBMCs, taken 11 to 12 days after vaccination. These receptor sequences come from a man aged 50 or older who received an inactivated influenza vaccine.

Of note for this clonotype: One base away lies a much larger clone, so this may be a sequencing read error. CDR3 DNA sequence: TGCAGCGTTGGACAGAGAAACTATGGCTGCACCTTC. It codes for CSVGQRNYGCTF. The rearrangement links TRBV29-1 to TRBJ1-2, with D maybe TRBD1 (5 bases). CDR1 is SQVTM, CDR2 ANQGSEA, per germline. This CDR3 region has 12 residues.

The chain links TRBV5-5 to TRBJ2-7; a weak D match, TRBD1 (6 bases). There are 15 residues in the CDR3. The V end lost 0 bases, the J end lost 7 bases, and 17 bases lay between the germline ends. Germline V gene sequence: CDR1 SGHKS, CDR2 YYEKEE (reference sequence). The chain's CDR3 is CASSLVAGPTGEQYF. The CDR3 DNA sequence: TGTGCCAGCAGCTTGGTCGCAGGGCCCACAGGGGAGCAGTACTTC. The entire variable domain, with the rest obtained from reference TRBV5-5 and TRBJ2-7, is as follows: DAGVTQSPTHLIKTRGQQVTLRCSPISGHKSVSWYQQVLGQGPQFIFQYYEKEERGRGNFPDRFSARQFPNYSSELNVNALLLGDSALYLCASSLVAGPTGEQYFGPGTRLTVT.

The chain employs TRBV6-2 or TRBV6-3 and TRBJ2-3, with 13 positions matching TRBD2. This CDR3 spans 20 amino acids. Losses at the gene ends were 2 bases for V and 4 bases for J; bases not matched to a gene: 15. In germline, CDR1 is MNHEY, CDR2 SVGEGT. CDR3 DNA sequence: TGTGCCAGCAGTTACGACACCTTCCGCCCAGGACTAGCGGGAGCAGATACGCAGTATTTT. This sequence encodes CASSYDTFRPGLAGADTQYF.

The table lists this clonotype with a few counts. The V and J genes are TRBV5-1 and TRBJ2-7; 9 bases match TRBD1. Germline loops: CDR1 SGHRS, CDR2 YFSETQ. J was trimmed by 3 bases and V by 8 bases; bases with no gene match: 6. This CDR3 region has 13 residues. For the CDR3, the DNA is TGCGCCAGTGTCCGGGACAGGGACTACGAGCAGTACTTC. Translated, it gives CASVRDRDYEQYF.

This clonotype appeared many times. J is TRBJ1-6 and V is TRBV9; TRBD1 matches 10 bases. This CDR3 is built from 15 residues. In germline, CDR1 is SGDLS, CDR2 YYNGEE. The junction had 4 bases not matched to a gene; V was cut back by 4 bases and J by 6 bases. DNA of the CDR3: TGTGCCAGCAGCCTTGGGACAGGGGTTAATTCACCCCTCCACTTT. Translating gives CASSLGTGVNSPLHF.

The chain couples TRBV29-1 to TRBJ2-7, with TRBD1 identical over 9 bases. In germline, CDR1 is SQVTM, CDR2 ANQGSEA. CDR3 length: 12 residues. Germline trimming cut 1 base from V and 6 bases from J; bases unmatched to any gene: 1. CDR3 sequence reads: CSVEGTGAEQYF. The CDR3 bases are TGCAGCGTTGAAGGGACAGGGGCCGAGCAGTACTTC.

The rearrangement uses TRBV7-2 and TRBJ2-2; unclear D gene. V dropped 1 base and J dropped 0 bases, with 12 bases sitting between them. CDR1 is SGHTA, CDR2 FQGNSA, per germline. The length of the CDR3 is 17 residues. In DNA, the CDR3 is TGTGCCAGCAGCTTAGACGCGACGGCCGCGAACACCGGGGAGCTGTTTTTT. This codes for CASSLDATAANTGELFF.

The chain links TRBV6-2 or TRBV6-3 to TRBJ2-5, with 8 bases lining up with TRBD2. There are 14 residues in the CDR3. V was pared by 8 bases and J by 5 bases, with 10 bases of the junction left unmatched. The germline CDR1 and CDR2 sequences are MNHEY and SVGEGT. Written as DNA, the CDR3 is TGTGCCAGCTTGCTAGCGGGTCTGGGGGAGACCCAGTACTTC. Its protein product is CASLLAGLGETQYF.

The genes are TRBV28 and TRBJ1-5; TRBD1 might be the D (6 bases). Trimming left V 6 bases short and J 1 base short, with 19 bases between. The germline CDR1 and CDR2 sequences are MDHEN and SYDVKM. The CDR3 sequence is 17 residues long. The CDR3 DNA reads TGTGCCAGCAGCTTCGGTGGGGGCCGAGGGAGCAATCAGCCCCAGCATTTT. This translates into CASSFGGGRGSNQPQHF.

J is TRBJ2-7 and V is TRBV6-2 or TRBV6-3, with D uncertain. The CDR3 consists of 11 residues. V dropped 1 base and J dropped 3 bases, with 1 base sitting between them. Germline V lookup: CDR1 MNHEY, CDR2 SVGEGT. The CDR3 DNA reads as TGTGCCAGCAGTTACTACTACGAGCAGTACTTC. Residues: CASSYYYEQYF.

This clonotype was counted a few times. The chain has TRBV20-1 and TRBJ2-5; 10 nucleotides match TRBD1. J gave up 3 bases and V 2 bases, and 6 bases lay outside the gene matches. Germline V gene lookup returns CDR1 DFQATT and CDR2 SNEGSKA (reference sequence). This CDR3 is built from 15 residues. CDR3 sequence (DNA): TGCAGTGCTAGATTGATCGGACAGGGGGAAGAGACCCAGTACTTC. Protein sequence: CSARLIGQGEETQYF.